These T cell receptor beta chains were read from a single sample in a study of T cell repertoires in cytomegalovirus infection. TCRdb redid the calling of the reads with MiXCR, one entry per CDR3 protein. In the table there are about 400,000 distinct CDR3 sequences, over 15% of which are singletons. The sequencing input was PBMCs. These receptors were taken from a human donor in good health (CMV status not recorded). Some clones in this sample may be carry-over from other donors' samples. The CDR3 runs from the conserved cysteine through the conserved F or W. The order of the fields is D gene, clone size, J gene, CDR3 length, V gene, CDR3 DNA, CDR3 protein. D genes are given only for firm matches. Size is stated for part of the rows, as once, few or many counts, or as a class when the clone is expanded.

>.|.|TRBJ2-1|14|TRBV2
TGTGCCAGCGGAGGCGGGGCCTCCTACAATGAGCAGTTCTTC
CASGGGASYNEQFF
>TRBD1|few|TRBJ1-1|16|TRBV27
TGTGCCAGCAGTCTGGGGACAGGAAGAAGAGGCACTGAAGCTTTCTTT
CASSLGTGRRGTEAFF
>TRBD2|.|TRBJ2-7|16|TRBV6-6
TGTGCCAGCAGTTACTCGACTAGCGGGGCCTCCTACGAGCAGTACTTC
CASSYSTSGASYEQYF
>TRBD2|many|TRBJ2-5|14|TRBV28
TGTGCCAGCAGTCCGCTAGCGGGAGCCGAGACCCAGTACTTC
CASSPLAGAETQYF
>.|.|TRBJ1-6|15|TRBV6-5
TGTGCCAGCAGTCCTCGGGGGGACTCGGGTTCACCCCTCCACTTT
CASSPRGDSGSPLHF
>.|few|TRBJ2-7|16|TRBV4-2
TGTGCCAGCAGCCAAGAAGGCCTCCGGGACTCCTACGAGCAGTACTTC
CASSQEGLRDSYEQYF
>.|.|TRBJ2-1|13|TRBV19
TGTGCCAGTAGTATAGATCGCGGCGATGAGCAGTTCTTC
CASSIDRGDEQFF
>.|.|TRBJ1-2|14|TRBV5-5
TGTGCCAGCAGCTGGGGTGGAGGCCCCTATGGCTACACCTTC
CASSWGGGPYGYTF
>TRBD2|few|TRBJ2-3|16|TRBV7-9
TGTGCCAGCAGCCCAGGGACTAGCGGGACCACAGATACGCAGTATTTT
CASSPGTSGTTDTQYF
>.|.|TRBJ2-1|17|TRBV9
TGTGCCAGCAGCGTAGGGGGTAGAGGGAGCTCCTACAATGAGCAGTTCTTC
CASSVGGRGSSYNEQFF
>TRBD1|few|TRBJ1-6|13|TRBV29-1
TGCAGCGTTCGACAGGGGATAGGGTCACCCCTCCACTTT
CSVRQGIGSPLHF
>.|.|TRBJ1-5|15|TRBV19
TGTGCCAGTAGTATAACCGGTCCGAGCAATCAGCCCCAGCATTTT
CASSITGPSNQPQHF
>.|.|TRBJ2-7|13|TRBV7-8
TGTGCCAGCAGCCGAACCACGTCCTACGAGCAGTACTTC
CASSRTTSYEQYF
>TRBD2|many|TRBJ2-1|16|TRBV24-1
TGTGCCACCAGTGATTCCGGGACTAGCGTCTACAATGAGCAGTTCTTC
CATSDSGTSVYNEQFF
>.|.|TRBJ1-1|17|TRBV4-1
TGCGCCAGCAGCCAAGTAGTAAGGGACGCTTTGGACACTGAAGCTTTCTTT
CASSQVVRDALDTEAFF
>TRBD2|.|TRBJ2-7|17|TRBV7-9
TGTGCCAGCAGCTCCAAGGCCCTAGCGGGCGATTCCTACGAGCAGTACTTC
CASSSKALAGDSYEQYF
>TRBD2|few|TRBJ2-3|15|TRBV14
TGTGCCAGCAGTCGACGGGACTACAACACAGATACGCAGTATTTT
CASSRRDYNTDTQYF
>.|.|TRBJ2-1|14|TRBV5-1
TGCGCCAGCAGCTTGAGGGCAGGGGAAGATGAGCAGTTCTTC
CASSLRAGEDEQFF
>.|few|TRBJ1-1|15|TRBV11-2
TGTGCCAGCAGCCAACCTGGAGGGCCGAACACTGAAGCTTTCTTT
CASSQPGGPNTEAFF
>.|few|TRBJ2-3|17|TRBV6-5
TGTGCCAGCACCCCCTGGCTGGACAGAATTAGCACAGATACGCAGTATTTT
CASTPWLDRISTDTQYF
>.|few|TRBJ2-1|15|TRBV19
TGTGCCAGTAGTATAAGGGGGGGGAACTTCAATGAGCAGTTCTTC
CASSIRGGNFNEQFF
>.|many|TRBJ2-7|12|TRBV7-2
TGTGCCAGCAGCTTAGGTCGTGGCGAGCAGTACTTC
CASSLGRGEQYF
>.|many|TRBJ1-1|13|TRBV12-3/TRBV12-4
TGTGCCAGCAGTTTAAGGGCCATCACTGAAGCTTTCTTT
CASSLRAITEAFF
>.|many|TRBJ2-7|15|TRBV7-8
TGTGCCAGCATCAGCAGTGGTGGGGGGCCCTACGAGCAGTACTTC
CASISSGGGPYEQYF
>.|.|TRBJ1-5|13|TRBV24-1
TGTGCCACCAGTGATTCGGCGGGAGCGTCCCAGCATTTT
CATSDSAGASQHF
>TRBD2|.|TRBJ2-3|15|TRBV5-4
TGTGCCAGCAGCTGGGGTAGCGGGAGTTCAGATACGCAGTATTTT
CASSWGSGSSDTQYF
>.|many|TRBJ2-3|13|TRBV7-8
TGTGCCAGCAGCTGGGAGCGGCCAGATACGCAGTATTTT
CASSWERPDTQYF
>.|.|TRBJ1-5|16|TRBV6-2/TRBV6-3
TGTGCCAGCAGTTATGCCGGGGGAGTGAAAAATCAGCCCCAGCATTTT
CASSYAGGVKNQPQHF
>TRBD2|many|TRBJ2-5|15|TRBV7-8
TGTGCCAGCAGCTATTGGGGGGGGTTAGGGGAGACCCAGTACTTC
CASSYWGGLGETQYF
>.|many|TRBJ2-3|11|TRBV7-2
TGTGCCAGCAGACGGGCAGATACGCAGTATTTT
CASRRADTQYF
>.|few|TRBJ1-6|13|TRBV6-6
TGTGCCAGCAGTTACTCGGCGGGTTCACCCCTCCACTTT
CASSYSAGSPLHF
>.|few|TRBJ1-3|12|TRBV12-3/TRBV12-4
TGTGCCAGCAGTTTGTTTCAGGGCACCATATATTTT
CASSLFQGTIYF
>.|few|TRBJ2-3|15|TRBV20-1
TGCAGTGCTCAACCCGGCGGGATGGCGGCAGATACGCAGTATTTT
CSAQPGGMAADTQYF
>TRBD1|many|TRBJ2-1|13|TRBV7-8
TGTGCCAGCAGGAAGGGACAGGTCAATGAGCAGTTCTTC
CASRKGQVNEQFF
>.|many|TRBJ2-5|13|TRBV12-3/TRBV12-4
TGTGCCAGCAGTTTCTTGGGGGAAGAGACCCAGTACTTC
CASSFLGEETQYF
>TRBD2|few|TRBJ2-1|16|TRBV7-2
TGTGCCAGCAGCTCACTAGCGGGATCTTTGTACAATGAGCAGTTCTTC
CASSSLAGSLYNEQFF
>.|.|TRBJ1-3|13|TRBV20-1
TGCAGTGCTTCCCTCGCCGGGGGAAACACCATATATTTT
CSASLAGGNTIYF
>TRBD1|many|TRBJ2-1|14|TRBV7-2
TGTGCCAGCAGCTTGAGACAGGGGGTAGGGGAGCAGTTCTTC
CASSLRQGVGEQFF
>.|many|TRBJ1-4|13|TRBV6-1
TGTGCCAGTCCGGGGCCTTACAGAGAAAAACTGTTTTTT
CASPGPYREKLFF
>.|few|TRBJ1-2|14|TRBV7-2
TGTGCCAGCAGCTTAGTCCAGTGGAGCTATGGCTACACCTTC
CASSLVQWSYGYTF
>.|.|TRBJ2-6|18|TRBV19
TGTGCCAGTAGTCCCTTGACAGGAACCCGCTCTGGGGCCAACGTCCTGACTTTC
CASSPLTGTRSGANVLTF
>TRBD2|many|TRBJ2-1|19|TRBV11-2
TGTGCCAGCAGCTTAGATCCCGGGACTAGCGGGAGGCGCTACAATGAGCAGTTCTTC
CASSLDPGTSGRRYNEQFF
>TRBD2|many|TRBJ2-1|17|TRBV7-2
TGTGCCAGCAGCTCGGGACTAGCGGGCCCCATCTACAATGAGCAGTTCTTC
CASSSGLAGPIYNEQFF
>.|few|TRBJ2-1|16|TRBV18
TGTGCCAGCTCACCGACTACTCAACCGGGTCTGGGTGAGCAGTTCTTC
CASSPTTQPGLGEQFF
>TRBD1|many|TRBJ2-2|16|TRBV7-2
TGTGCCAGCAGCAAGCGGGACAGGGACGGCACCGGGGAGCTGTTTTTT
CASSKRDRDGTGELFF
>.|.|TRBJ2-3|14|TRBV2
TGTGCCAGCATCACGGGACACCGCACAGATACGCAGTATTTT
CASITGHRTDTQYF
>.|many|TRBJ1-2|14|TRBV6-1
TGTGCCACCGAATCCAACACAGCTAACTATGGCTACACCTTC
CATESNTANYGYTF
>.|.|TRBJ2-7|14|TRBV6-8
TGTGCCAGCAGTTACGGGCAGGGCCAGGCCGAGCAGTACTTC
CASSYGQGQAEQYF
>TRBD1|many|TRBJ2-7|13|TRBV6-1
TGTGCCAGCAAGTCGACAGGGGGAGGAGAGCAGTACTTC
CASKSTGGGEQYF
>.|.|TRBJ1-4|14|TRBV4-2
TGTGCCAGCAGCCACCCTAGACGGAGCGAAAAACTGTTTTTT
CASSHPRRSEKLFF
>.|.|TRBJ2-7|13|TRBV6-1
TGTGCCAGCAGTGAACCGATTACCTACGAGCAGTACTTC
CASSEPITYEQYF
>.|many|TRBJ1-1|15|TRBV7-2
TGTGCCAGCAGCTTGATCCCCCGGGGGGTTACTGAAGCTTTCTTT
CASSLIPRGVTEAFF
>.|once|TRBJ1-5|15|TRBV4-3
TGCGCCAGCAGCCAAGGGACAGCGCTTAATCAGCCCCAGCATTTT
CASSQGTALNQPQHF
>.|.|TRBJ1-3|13|TRBV18
TGTGCCAGCTCACCAGTAACGGGAAACACCATATATTTT
CASSPVTGNTIYF
>.|many|TRBJ1-6|14|TRBV12-3/TRBV12-4
TGTGCCAGCAGTTGGAGGACGGATAATTCACCCCTCCACTTT
CASSWRTDNSPLHF
>.|many|TRBJ1-6|14|TRBV7-8
TGTGCCAGCAGCTTATTCGGCATACGGTCACCCCTCCACTTT
CASSLFGIRSPLHF
>TRBD1|.|TRBJ1-1|16|TRBV5-4
TGTGCCAGCAGCCCCCCCCCGCAGGGGGTGAAGACTGAAGCTTTCTTT
CASSPPPQGVKTEAFF
>.|few|TRBJ2-2|18|TRBV6-1
TGTGCCAGCAGTTTCTTGTTTAGGGGTTTCCAACTAGCCGGGGAGCTGTTTTTT
CASSFLFRGFQLAGELFF
>.|few|TRBJ2-7|16|TRBV5-1
TGCGCCAGCAGCTTGGCTCGGCTCGGCGGGCCCTACGAGCAGTACTTC
CASSLARLGGPYEQYF